Below, 5 T cell receptor beta chains from the same sample are listed, as sequenced in a study of glioma-infiltrating T cells. TCR alpha and beta CDR3 regions were amplified from RNA using iRepertoire nested multiplex PCR. Each CDR3 protein gets one entry after TCRdb re-called the multiplex PCR reads with MiXCR. The sample holds approximately 100,000 distinct CDR3 sequences, around 28% seen once. Specimen: glioma tissue, nonneoplastic brain tissue, or PBMCs (not recorded which). The receptors were sampled from a human donor with low-grade glioma or glioblastoma, undergoing nonglioma brain surgery, or in good health (not recorded which).

This clonotype showed up many times. This chain links TRBV27 with TRBJ2-1; the match to TRBD2 covers 12 bases. The length of the CDR3 is 14 residues. The V gene end was trimmed by 5 bases and the J gene end by 9 bases; junction bases not matched to a gene: 5. Germline assignment: CDR1 MNHEY and CDR2 SMNVEV (reference sequence). The CDR3 region is CASSQTSGGGEQFF. CDR3 sequence (DNA): TGTGCCAGCAGTCAGACTAGCGGGGGCGGTGAGCAGTTCTTC.

Note on this clonotype: This could be a read error, since a much larger clone is one nucleotide away. The CDR3 DNA reads TGTGCCAGTAGTATAACGAACACTGAAGCTTTCTTT. This encodes CASSITNTEAFF. The V and J genes are TRBV19 and TRBJ1-1; unclear D gene. The CDR3 is 12 residues long. Trimming stripped 2 bases from V and 1 base from J, with 2 bases between. From germline, CDR1 is LNHDA and CDR2 SQIVND (reference sequence). Variable domain in full (rest from reference TRBV19 and TRBJ1-1): DGGITQSPKYLFRKEGQNVTLSCEQNLNHDAMYWYRQDPGQGLRLIYYSQIVNDFQKGDIAEGYSVSREKKESFPLTVTSAQKNPTAFYLCASSITNTEAFFGQGTRLTVV.

The table lists this clonotype with many counts. V is TRBV27 and J is TRBJ1-4; D is perhaps TRBD1 (5 bases). CDR3 length: 18 amino acids. Trimming shortened V by 6 bases and J by 0 bases, and 20 bases separated the two germline ends. Germline V lookup: CDR1 MNHEY, CDR2 SMNVEV (reference sequence). The CDR3 DNA follows: TGTGCCAGCAGACTGAGACAGCTGAACGCTGCAACTAATGAAAAACTGTTTTTT. Its translation: CASRLRQLNAATNEKLFF. Full variable domain (remainder filled in from reference TRBV27 and TRBJ1-4): EAQVTQNPRYLITVTGKKLTVTCSQNMNHEYMSWYRQDPGLGLRQIYYSMNVEVTDKGDVPEGYKVSRKEKRNFPLILESPSPNQTSLYFCASRLRQLNAATNEKLFFGSGTQLSVL.

The J gene is TRBJ1-2, the V gene TRBV6-1, with 10 bases identical to TRBD1. The germline V gene has CDR1 MNHNS and CDR2 SASEGT. V gave up 6 bases and J gave up 5 bases; unmatched junction bases: 9. The CDR3 runs to 15 residues. The CDR3 region is CASSRAVGQGYGYTF. The CDR3 nucleotides read TGTGCCAGCAGCCGAGCAGTGGGACAGGGGTATGGCTACACCTTC.

This clonotype was detected many times. This sequence joins TRBV2 and TRBJ1-1, with 8 positions matching TRBD1. CDR1 SNHLY and CDR2 FYNNEI come from the germline V gene. The CDR3 loop spans 15 amino acids. V lost 8 bases to trimming and J lost 5 bases; unmatched junction nucleotides: 13. CDR3 sequence reads: CASRLFRTGSTEAFF. DNA of the CDR3: TGTGCCAGCCGCCTTTTTAGGACAGGGTCAACTGAAGCTTTCTTT.